The sequence of this T cell receptor beta chain was determined in a study of T cells in Graves' hyperthyroidism and ophthalmopathy. A note on this clonotype: Its specificity is unknown.

Points from the study as a whole: The model made its ophthalmopathy prediction, and onset followed a median roughly six months later.

Amplification targeted TCR beta CDR3 regions from RNA transcripts. HTBI primers were the set used in a first-round RT-PCR of the TCR CDR3. TCRdb reanalysed the multiplex PCR reads using MiXCR and keeps one entry per CDR3 protein. The table has some 490,000 distinct CDR3 sequences, under 25% seen once; the top ten hold about 49%. V was pared by 4 bases and J by 8 bases, with 23 bases between. Germline assignment: CDR1 DFQATT and CDR2 SNEGSKA (reference sequence). This CDR3 is built from 15 residues. The study included ophthalmopathy patients with Clinical Activity Score at least 3, NOSPECS grade at least 4 and duration under 3 months. Pregnant or lactating patients were excluded, as were those with uncontrolled infection or other autoimmune disease. Diagnoses used clinical symptoms, serum thyroxine and TRAb, thyroid ultrasound and orbital computed tomography.

The sequenced sample consisted of blood. V and J are TRBV20-1 and TRBJ1-2; D perhaps matches TRBD1 (5 bases). This clonotype originated in a woman aged 70-85 years with Graves' ophthalmopathy. CDR3 nucleotide sequence: TGCAGTGCTAAACTCCATGCACAGGAGACTTACGGCTACACCTTC. Translating it yields CSAKLHAQETYGYTF.